This T cell receptor beta chain was sequenced in a study of blood T cell repertoires in COVID-19. Produced via immunoSEQ multiplex PCR; TCRdb's table is partial and in-frame only. The sample includes nearly 95,000 clones, around 86% seen only once; the top ten take 4.5% to 5.5%. V shed 3 bases and J 7 bases; nucleotides not matched to a gene: 2. Germline values: CDR1 LNHNV, CDR2 YYDKDF (reference sequence). The CDR3 runs 14 residues. This receptor was taken from a woman aged 80 or over with acute or convalescent COVID-19. V usage is TRBV15 and J usage is TRBJ2-1; 11 positions match TRBD2. Sequenced: peripheral blood. In DNA form, the CDR3 reads TGTGCCACCAGCAGGACTAGCGGGAAAAATGAGCAGTTCTTC. It is translated as CATSRTSGKNEQFF.